A selection of T cell receptor beta chains follows, all from one sample in a study of cytomegalovirus exposure and HLA in healthy donors. TCRdb's table, derived via immunoSEQ multiplex PCR, lists solely in-frame clones and lacks some. The sample lists around 220,000 clones, around 79% occurring once. The sample was PBMCs. The receptors here all came from a girl aged 2 to 10 in good health and CMV-seronegative. CDR3s include the opening cysteine and the closing phenylalanine or tryptophan. D genes are given only for firm matches. Size tells how often a clone was seen (once, few, many) or the class of an expanded clone, and some rows leave it out.

v_gene: TRBV2
j_gene: TRBJ2-5
abundance: .
d_gene: .
CDR3nt: TGTGCCAGCAGGGAGGAGGAGACCCAGTACTTC
CDR3aa: CASREEETQYF

v_gene: TRBV5-6
j_gene: TRBJ2-7
abundance: .
d_gene: TRBD1
CDR3nt: TGTGCCAGCAGCAAGACCCTAAGGGGGCTCGAGCAGTACTTC
CDR3aa: CASSKTLRGLEQYF

v_gene: TRBV6-1
j_gene: TRBJ2-5
abundance: .
d_gene: TRBD1
CDR3nt: TGTGCCAGCAGTTCGGGACAGTCCCGAGAGACCCAGTACTTC
CDR3aa: CASSSGQSRETQYF

v_gene: TRBV15
j_gene: TRBJ1-3
abundance: .
d_gene: .
CDR3nt: TGTGCCACCAGCAGATATGAACTCGTCTCTGGAAACACCATATATTTT
CDR3aa: CATSRYELVSGNTIYF

v_gene: TRBV11-2
j_gene: TRBJ2-7
abundance: .
d_gene: .
CDR3nt: TGTGCCAGCAGATCCCCCCAGACTACCCCCCCGGAGCAGTACTTC
CDR3aa: CASRSPQTTPPEQYF

v_gene: TRBV7-3
j_gene: TRBJ1-5
abundance: .
d_gene: TRBD1
CDR3nt: TGTGCCAGCAGCTTAAGAAGGAGCTCGGGACAGGGAAGGAGCAATCAGCCCCAGCATTTT
CDR3aa: CASSLRRSSGQGRSNQPQHF

v_gene: TRBV18
j_gene: TRBJ1-2
abundance: .
d_gene: TRBD1
CDR3nt: TGTGCCACCATGGACGGACAGGGGCAGCGGGACGGGGGCTACACCTTC
CDR3aa: CATMDGQGQRDGGYTF

v_gene: TRBV7-7
j_gene: TRBJ1-4
abundance: .
d_gene: .
CDR3nt: TGTGCCAGCAGCCCCCGTTCGACAGATGAAAAACTGTTTTTT
CDR3aa: CASSPRSTDEKLFF

v_gene: TRBV4-1
j_gene: TRBJ1-2
abundance: .
d_gene: TRBD1
CDR3nt: TGCGCCAGCAACGGGATAATACAGGGGTCACCGATCTATGGCTACACCTTC
CDR3aa: CASNGIIQGSPIYGYTF

v_gene: TRBV4-2
j_gene: TRBJ1-2
abundance: .
d_gene: .
CDR3nt: TGTGCCAGCAGCCAAGAGTCCGTCGGGGGCTACACCTTC
CDR3aa: CASSQESVGGYTF

v_gene: TRBV6-5
j_gene: TRBJ1-2
abundance: .
d_gene: TRBD1
CDR3nt: TGTGCCAGCAGAAGACAGGGGAACTATGGCTACACCTTC
CDR3aa: CASRRQGNYGYTF

v_gene: TRBV19
j_gene: TRBJ1-1
abundance: .
d_gene: .
CDR3nt: TGTGCCAGTAGTCATAAACCCAGGGGCTACCCTGAAGCTTTCTTT
CDR3aa: CASSHKPRGYPEAFF

v_gene: TRBV18
j_gene: TRBJ2-7
abundance: few
d_gene: .
CDR3nt: TGTGCCAGCTCACCGGGCCTAGACAGTTCCTACGAGCAGTACTTC
CDR3aa: CASSPGLDSSYEQYF

v_gene: TRBV4-2
j_gene: TRBJ2-7
abundance: .
d_gene: TRBD2
CDR3nt: TGTGCCAGCAGCCAACTCGGACTAGCGGATTTCTCCTACGAGCAGTACTTC
CDR3aa: CASSQLGLADFSYEQYF

v_gene: TRBV2
j_gene: TRBJ2-2
abundance: .
d_gene: TRBD2
CDR3nt: TGTGCCAGCAGTGTAGCGGGGAGGGGCGGGGAGCTGTTTTTT
CDR3aa: CASSVAGRGGELFF

v_gene: TRBV7-7
j_gene: TRBJ2-7
abundance: .
d_gene: .
CDR3nt: TGTGCCAGCAGCTTAGGCACAGGCCACTACGAGCAGTACTTC
CDR3aa: CASSLGTGHYEQYF

v_gene: TRBV5-5
j_gene: TRBJ2-7
abundance: .
d_gene: .
CDR3nt: TGTGCCAGCAGCCACTCCAGGGTATCATCCTACGAGCAGTACTTC
CDR3aa: CASSHSRVSSYEQYF

v_gene: TRBV29-1
j_gene: TRBJ2-7
abundance: .
d_gene: .
CDR3nt: TGCAGCGTTGTGCCCGGGTCAGCCTACGAGCAGTACTTC
CDR3aa: CSVVPGSAYEQYF

v_gene: TRBV4-1
j_gene: TRBJ1-2
abundance: .
d_gene: TRBD1
CDR3nt: TGCGCCAGCAGCCAAGATTCAGGGGGCGCTTGGTATGGCTACACCTTC
CDR3aa: CASSQDSGGAWYGYTF

v_gene: TRBV18
j_gene: TRBJ2-2
abundance: .
d_gene: .
CDR3nt: TGTGCCAGCTCACCACCCCAGGGGCATAACACCGGGGAGCTGTTTTTT
CDR3aa: CASSPPQGHNTGELFF

v_gene: TRBV5-4
j_gene: TRBJ1-3
abundance: .
d_gene: .
CDR3nt: TGTGCCAGCAGCCCGACGGGAGGGGCCTCTGGAAACACCATATATTTT
CDR3aa: CASSPTGGASGNTIYF

v_gene: TRBV7-9
j_gene: TRBJ1-1
abundance: .
d_gene: .
CDR3nt: TGTGCCAGCAGCCAAGGGGGGGAGAACACTGAAGCTTTCTTT
CDR3aa: CASSQGGENTEAFF

v_gene: TRBV9
j_gene: TRBJ2-7
abundance: .
d_gene: .
CDR3nt: TGTGCCAGCAGCCCTCAGGGGCGGGAGAAATACGAGCAGTACTTC
CDR3aa: CASSPQGREKYEQYF

v_gene: TRBV7-2
j_gene: TRBJ1-5
abundance: .
d_gene: .
CDR3nt: TGTGCCAGCAGCCCCGGACAGTATCAGCCCCAGCATTTT
CDR3aa: CASSPGQYQPQHF

v_gene: TRBV6-1
j_gene: TRBJ2-3
abundance: .
d_gene: .
CDR3nt: TGTGCCACCGCCGGGGGGCTCAGCACAGATACGCAGTATTTT
CDR3aa: CATAGGLSTDTQYF

v_gene: TRBV10-3
j_gene: TRBJ2-7
abundance: .
d_gene: TRBD1
CDR3nt: TGTGCCATCAGTGAGTCGGGACAGGGTGTTCCCTACGAGCAGTACTTC
CDR3aa: CAISESGQGVPYEQYF

v_gene: TRBV5-4
j_gene: TRBJ2-6
abundance: .
d_gene: .
CDR3nt: TGTGCCAGCAGCCCGGACAGCTCTGGGGCCAACGTCCTGACTTTC
CDR3aa: CASSPDSSGANVLTF

v_gene: TRBV6-1
j_gene: TRBJ1-2
abundance: .
d_gene: TRBD1
CDR3nt: TGTGCCAGCAGTGAAGGGACAGGGGGCGCTGGCTATGGCTACACCTTC
CDR3aa: CASSEGTGGAGYGYTF

v_gene: TRBV6-6
j_gene: TRBJ1-1
abundance: .
d_gene: .
CDR3nt: TGTGCCAGCAGTTACGTAGGGGTTGAAGCTTTCTTT
CDR3aa: CASSYVGVEAFF

v_gene: TRBV4-1
j_gene: TRBJ1-2
abundance: .
d_gene: TRBD1
CDR3nt: TGCGCCAGCAGCCAGGCTGACAGGGATCATGGCTACACCTTC
CDR3aa: CASSQADRDHGYTF

v_gene: TRBV19
j_gene: TRBJ2-4
abundance: .
d_gene: .
CDR3nt: TGTGCCAGTAGTACGGCCAAAAACATTCAGTACTTC
CDR3aa: CASSTAKNIQYF

v_gene: TRBV7-8
j_gene: TRBJ2-5
abundance: .
d_gene: .
CDR3nt: TGTGCCAGCAGCGATAGGCTAGCTGGAGAGACCCAGTACTTC
CDR3aa: CASSDRLAGETQYF

v_gene: TRBV11-2
j_gene: TRBJ1-6
abundance: .
d_gene: .
CDR3nt: TGTGCCAGCAGCCCCCCAGTACCTTCTTCACCCCTCCACTTT
CDR3aa: CASSPPVPSSPLHF

v_gene: TRBV6-1
j_gene: TRBJ2-3
abundance: .
d_gene: TRBD2
CDR3nt: TGTGCCAGCAGTGACCTAGCGGGAGTCACAGATACGCAGTATTTT
CDR3aa: CASSDLAGVTDTQYF

v_gene: TRBV5-1
j_gene: TRBJ2-7
abundance: .
d_gene: .
CDR3nt: TGCGCCAGCAGCGGTGGTCTGGTGGGCCACGAGCAGTACTTC
CDR3aa: CASSGGLVGHEQYF

v_gene: TRBV9
j_gene: TRBJ2-1
abundance: .
d_gene: TRBD2
CDR3nt: TGTGCCAGCAGCGGCGGGGGGGCCGCCTACAATGAGCAGTTCTTC
CDR3aa: CASSGGGAAYNEQFF

v_gene: TRBV14
j_gene: TRBJ2-2
abundance: .
d_gene: .
CDR3nt: TGTGCCAGCAGCCCCCGTGGCCCGAACACCGGGGAGCTGTTTTTT
CDR3aa: CASSPRGPNTGELFF

v_gene: TRBV2
j_gene: TRBJ2-1
abundance: .
d_gene: TRBD1
CDR3nt: TGTGCCGCAAAACAGGGGAGTAACAATGAGCAGTTCTTC
CDR3aa: CAAKQGSNNEQFF

v_gene: TRBV4-1
j_gene: TRBJ2-2
abundance: few
d_gene: TRBD2
CDR3nt: TGCGCCAGCAGCCAAAGCCTAGCGGGGGGGCCGGGCGGGGAGCTGTTTTTT
CDR3aa: CASSQSLAGGPGGELFF

v_gene: TRBV19
j_gene: TRBJ1-1
abundance: few
d_gene: .
CDR3nt: TGTGCCAGTAGTATCGGGGTGTCTGAAGCTTTCTTT
CDR3aa: CASSIGVSEAFF

v_gene: TRBV7-9
j_gene: TRBJ1-1
abundance: .
d_gene: .
CDR3nt: TGTGCCAGCAGCTTAAGGGGTTATATGAACACTGAAGCTTTCTTT
CDR3aa: CASSLRGYMNTEAFF

v_gene: TRBV4-1
j_gene: TRBJ1-6
abundance: .
d_gene: .
CDR3nt: TGCGCCAGCAGCCAATCGAGCGGGTCCGCCTCCTATAATTCACCCCTCCACTTT
CDR3aa: CASSQSSGSASYNSPLHF

v_gene: TRBV2
j_gene: TRBJ2-1
abundance: .
d_gene: .
CDR3nt: TGTGCCAGCGCGGGAATCGGGGACAATGAGCAGTTCTTC
CDR3aa: CASAGIGDNEQFF

v_gene: TRBV29-1
j_gene: TRBJ2-1
abundance: .
d_gene: .
CDR3nt: TGCAGCGTTGAAGCGGGAGCGGCCTACAATGAGCAGTTCTTC
CDR3aa: CSVEAGAAYNEQFF

v_gene: TRBV5-1
j_gene: TRBJ2-7
abundance: .
d_gene: .
CDR3nt: TGCGCCAGCAGCCCTCAGGGCTCCTACGAGCAGTACTTC
CDR3aa: CASSPQGSYEQYF

v_gene: TRBV18
j_gene: TRBJ1-5
abundance: .
d_gene: TRBD1
CDR3nt: TGTGCCAGCTCACGCGACAGGGGGCTCAATCAGCCCCAGCATTTT
CDR3aa: CASSRDRGLNQPQHF

v_gene: TRBV30
j_gene: TRBJ2-1
abundance: .
d_gene: TRBD2
CDR3nt: TGTGCCTGGAGTCTCAGCGGGAGTAACGATGAGCAGTTCTTC
CDR3aa: CAWSLSGSNDEQFF

v_gene: TRBV9
j_gene: TRBJ2-5
abundance: .
d_gene: TRBD2
CDR3nt: TGTGCCAGCAGCGTAGCGGCGGTTCTAGCGGGAACAGAGACCCAGTACTTC
CDR3aa: CASSVAAVLAGTETQYF

v_gene: TRBV5-4
j_gene: TRBJ2-1
abundance: .
d_gene: .
CDR3nt: TGTGCCAGCAACACTTGGGGGGCGGGGGATAATTACAATGAGCAGTTCTTC
CDR3aa: CASNTWGAGDNYNEQFF

v_gene: TRBV7-9
j_gene: TRBJ2-1
abundance: few
d_gene: .
CDR3nt: TGTGCCAGCAGCTTAGTGGACTACTACAATGAGCAGTTCTTC
CDR3aa: CASSLVDYYNEQFF

v_gene: TRBV5-4
j_gene: TRBJ2-7
abundance: .
d_gene: TRBD1
CDR3nt: TGTGCCAGCAGCCCGGGACAGGGGGTGAAAGGCGGCTACGAGCAGTACTTC
CDR3aa: CASSPGQGVKGGYEQYF

v_gene: TRBV5-4
j_gene: TRBJ2-5
abundance: .
d_gene: TRBD2
CDR3nt: TGTGCCAGCAGCTTGACGCCCAGCGGGGGGGCTCAAGAGACCCAGTACTTC
CDR3aa: CASSLTPSGGAQETQYF

v_gene: TRBV6-4
j_gene: TRBJ2-5
abundance: once
d_gene: .
CDR3nt: TGTGCCAGCCGCCGAGGGCCTGGGGAGACCCAGTACTTC
CDR3aa: CASRRGPGETQYF